Presented here are 13 T cell receptor beta chains from one specimen sequenced in a study of blood T cells in healthy people across ages. Primers used in a second PCR of roughly 7 to 11 cycles were a sample-barcoded 5' primer and a J-beta primer mix. One entry per CDR3 protein results from TCRdb running MiXCR on the 5' RACE reads. The table lists roughly 700,000 distinct CDR3 sequences, around half of them singletons. Sequenced sample: blood. These receptors were collected from a woman aged 55-69 years in good health.

The chain couples TRBV25-1 to TRBJ2-3; D is possibly TRBD1 or TRBD2 (5 bases each). The CDR3 runs 16 residues. Germline V CDR1 and CDR2: MGHDK, SYGVNS. With 0 bases removed from V and 4 bases from J, the gap between germline ends came to 14 bases. CDR3: CASSEYWDRGADTQYF. The CDR3 DNA sequence: TGTGCCAGCAGTGAATATTGGGACCGAGGCGCAGATACGCAGTATTTT. The whole variable domain, filled in from reference TRBV25-1 and TRBJ2-3, reads EADIYQTPRYLVIGTGKKITLECSQTMGHDKMYWYQQDPGMELHLIHYSYGVNSTEKGDLSSESTVSRIRTEHFPLTLESARPSHTSQYLCASSEYWDRGADTQYFGPGTRLTVL.

As for this clonotype: A much larger clone lies a single base off, so this may be a read error. The chain recombines TRBV4-3 with TRBJ2-5, with TRBD1 matching over 10 bases. V was pared by 0 bases and J by 11 bases, with 9 bases of the junction left unmatched. CDR3 length equals 15 residues. Looked up from germline, CDR1 is LGHNA and CDR2 is YSLEER. CDR3 in amino acids: CASSQEETGGYGQYF. In DNA, the CDR3 is TGCGCCAGCAGCCAAGAAGAGACAGGGGGCTACGGGCAGTACTTC.

This chain links TRBV3-1 with TRBJ2-3; D is undetermined. CDR3 length: 14 amino acids. The V gene lost 4 bases and the J gene lost 6 bases, with 14 bases spanning the gap. Germline values: CDR1 LGHDT, CDR2 YNNKEL (reference sequence). As DNA, the CDR3 is TGTGCCAGCAGCCTCAGTGGCGGTTGGGATACGCAGTATTTT. Protein sequence: CASSLSGGWDTQYF.

V and J are TRBV5-1 and TRBJ1-2, with 12 bases fitting TRBD1. This CDR3 has 17 residues. V shed 5 bases and J 5 bases; nucleotides not matched to a gene: 13. CDR1 and CDR2 from the germline V gene are SGHRS and YFSETQ. CDR3 protein: CASRKSGTGGFAYGYTF. CDR3 DNA sequence: TGCGCCAGCAGGAAATCCGGGACAGGGGGCTTTGCTTATGGCTACACCTTC.

To note about this clonotype: This may stem from a read error, because a much larger clone lies one nucleotide away. The chain joins TRBV11-3 to TRBJ2-7; a possible D gene is TRBD1 (5 bases). Per germline, CDR1 SGHNT and CDR2 YENEEA. V was cut by 5 bases and J by 2 bases, with 13 bases left in between. This CDR3 has 14 amino acids. The CDR3 coding sequence is TGTGCCAGCAGCGCCAAGACAGCCCCCTACGAGCAGTACTTC. It encodes CASSAKTAPYEQYF.

The CDR3, as DNA: TGCAGCGTAGGCGCGGGAGCGCCCGGGGAGCTGTTTTTT. This encodes CSVGAGAPGELFF. This sequence joins TRBV29-1 and TRBJ2-2; 7 positions agree with TRBD2. There are 13 residues in the CDR3. Trimming at V came to 6 bases and at J to 6 bases, leaving 7 bases not matched to a gene. Germline lookup yields CDR1 SQVTM and CDR2 ANQGSEA.

This clonotype was counted between two and nine times. The chain uses TRBV20-1 and TRBJ2-4; maybe TRBD1 (5 bases). TRBJ2-7 explains the end of the DNA better; the J call may be wrong. The germline CDR1 and CDR2 sequences are DFQATT and SNEGSKA (reference sequence). CDR3 length equals 12 residues. CDR3 bases: TGCAGTGCTAGTCAGGGATCGTACGAGCAGTACTTC. It yields the protein CSASQGSYEQYF.

The genes are TRBV2 and TRBJ1-4, with D possibly matching TRBD1 (6 bases). Germline V gives CDR1 SNHLY, CDR2 FYNNEI. This CDR3 contains 15 residues. With 7 bases removed from V and 8 bases from J, the gap between germline ends came to 20 bases. The CDR3 bases are TGTGCCAGCAACACAGGGAAAGTCGAGTTGGAAAAACTGTTTTTT. It encodes CASNTGKVELEKLFF.

V and J are TRBV7-2 and TRBJ2-1; D not certain. Germline V CDR1 and CDR2: SGHTA, FQGNSA. The CDR3 has 12 residues. V lost 8 bases to trimming and J lost 3 bases, with 8 bases between them. Here the CDR3 DNA reads TGTGCCAGCGGCCAGAACTACAATGAGCAGTTCTTC. Translated: CASGQNYNEQFF.

This sequence joins TRBV20-1 and TRBJ2-2; D is possibly TRBD2 (7 bases). The CDR3 spans 14 residues. Trimming cost V 3 bases and J 6 bases, with 14 bases left between them. CDR1 and CDR2 (germline): DFQATT, SNEGSKA (reference sequence). CDR3 sequence reads: CSARPQGRAGELFF. The DNA for the CDR3 is TGCAGTGCTAGGCCTCAGGGGAGGGCCGGGGAGCTGTTTTTT.

The J gene is TRBJ2-5, the V gene TRBV29-1; TRBD2 matches 7 bases. The CDR3 extends over 16 amino acids. The germline V gene encodes CDR1 SQVTM and CDR2 ANQGSEA. V gave up 4 bases and J gave up 2 bases; unmatched junction bases: 13. In DNA form, the CDR3 reads TGCAGCGTTGGTGGGGCTAGCGGAGGGGAACAAGAGACCCAGTACTTC. Translating gives CSVGGASGGEQETQYF.

This chain uses TRBV6-2 or TRBV6-3 with TRBJ2-7; D perhaps matches TRBD2 (6 bases). The CDR3 is 15 amino acids. V was cut by 6 bases and J by 0 bases, with 15 bases left in between. Germline loops: CDR1 MNHEY, CDR2 SVGEGT. The CDR3 coding sequence is TGTGCCAGCAGCCCGATTAGCGGAGGCTCCTACGAGCAGTACTTC. Its protein product is CASSPISGGSYEQYF.

V gene TRBV9 combines with J gene TRBJ1-4, with TRBD1 as a possible D gene (5 bases). The germline V gene has CDR1 SGDLS and CDR2 YYNGEE. V lost 0 bases and J lost 6, with 15 bases in between. This CDR3 comprises 16 residues. The CDR3 DNA sequence: TGTGCCAGCAGCGTAGCCCTAAAGGGGCCGGATGAAAAACTGTTTTTT. Encoded protein: CASSVALKGPDEKLFF.